Detailed here is one T cell receptor beta chain. No antigen is known for it. Within one base of it there is no much larger clone, and no base qualities were kept. The data belong to a study of blood T cell repertoires in COVID-19 (dated by TCRdb to the early 2020s). Study-wide context: Samples covering the acute and convalescent phases of COVID-19 were provided by collaborators in the United States, Italy and Spain. The material from the prospective study consisted of cDNA or gDNA derived from T cells, B-cell-depleted T cells, or PBMCs. Deeply sampled blood TCRbeta repertoires from subjects exposed to, actively infected with, or recovered from COVID-19 were included in the dataset. The repertoires were released in a freely available public database intended as a resource for research on the immune response to SARS-CoV-2. Samples came from the ongoing ImmuneRACE study (first 160 participants) plus 1,254 subjects from 6 global collaborators. Sample metadata almost always included a de-identified subject ID, COVID-19 status, age in years and sex. Where available, HLA class I and class II types were taken from metadata supplied by the sample provider and were not determined by assay-based typing.

Samples from volunteer blood donors who had recovered from COVID-19 were contributed by a second Seattle source. Whole blood was collected in K2EDTA tubes by collaborating institutions according to the institutions' own protocols. For TCRbeta analysis, collaborator samples were shipped as frozen whole blood, as isolated PBMCs, or as DNA extracted from either sample type. TCRbeta CDR3 regions were amplified from genomic DNA by means of the immunoSEQ Assay, a bias-controlled multiplex PCR. In the authors' own workflow: The number of nucleated cells in each sample was estimated by amplification of reference gene primers within the assay. To quantify the absolute abundance of each unique TCRbeta CDR3 rearrangement, sequence reads were collapsed and filtered. For each sample, productive Simpson clonality was calculated as the square root of Simpson's diversity index over productive rearrangements. Here the immuneACCESS table is served through TCRdb, limited to in-frame sequences with V and J called. Missing clones are a known gap in these copies; in checked studies unresolved V genes cover under half, and the rest lacks a known reason. V and J calls and clone size follow that table, whereas D and trimming were derived from the DNA. Present in this sample are about 290,000 clones, roughly nine tenths of which were seen just once. The top ten clonotypes cover less than 1% of the sample.

From the cysteine through the phenylalanine, the CDR3 covers 12 amino acids. The kept DNA is CDR3 alone, 36 bases in frame from the first base. From a lookup of the germline V gene, CDR1 and CDR2 are KGHDR and SFDVKD. Relative to germline, V is 4 bases shorter and J is 8 bases shorter, with 10 bases between their ends. Summary of the overall study and its limitations: How much clinical and demographic metadata was included differed by source and by participant, and the metadata was provided uncurated.

This receptor chain uses TRBV24-1 and TRBJ1-2, with no reliable assignment of the D segment. This receptor was identified in a woman aged 40 to 50 who had recovered from COVID-19. Material: peripheral blood. In nucleotide form, the sequence is TGTGCCACCAGTGACCACTTCCTGGGCTACACCTTC. This is translated as CATSDHFLGYTF.